This T cell receptor (beta chain) was retrieved from a study of blood T cells in healthy people across ages. General study findings and limits: Researchers report that TCR beta diversity correlated strongly with naive T cell percentage.

For the second PCR, which ran for about 7 to 12 cycles, a sample-barcoded 5' primer and a J-beta primer mix were used. Every molecule of cDNA carried a tag from a template-switch adaptor with 12 random nucleotides. MiXCR was run by TCRdb on the 5' RACE reads, yielding one entry per CDR3 protein. The sample has about 640,000 distinct CDR3 sequences, about 54% seen once. The CDR3 loop spans 15 amino acids. CDR1 is SGHTA and CDR2 is FQGNSA in the germline V gene. In regard to this clonotype: Antigen unknown.

This TCR derives from a man in his 60s in good health. Sequenced sample: blood. The chain couples TRBV7-2 to TRBJ2-1; D is perhaps TRBD2 (5 bases). The DNA end favors TRBJ2-7, so the J call may be wrong. CDR3 nucleotides: TGTGCCAGCAGCCGGACGCCTAGCTCCTACAATGAGCAGTACTTC. Encoded protein: CASSRTPSSYNEQYF.